The 4 T cell receptor beta chains reported below all come from one sample, sequenced in a study of PD-1 blockade in mismatch repair-deficient tumors. Method: immunoSEQ multiplex PCR; TCRdb's copy keeps in-frame clones and lacks some. The sample has about 60,000 clones; around 88% are singletons. Sequences were derived from peripheral blood, sampled 52 weeks after starting pembrolizumab. The receptors shown here come from an adult with mismatch repair-deficient cancer.

The chain recombines TRBV19 with TRBJ1-5; D gene uncertain. V was clipped by 8 bases and J by 0 bases, with 14 bases between them. CDR3 length equals 15 residues. Germline assignment: CDR1 LNHDA and CDR2 SQIVND (reference sequence). The CDR3: CASSQRPYSNQPQHF. CDR3 DNA sequence: TGTGCCAGTTCCCAGCGGCCTTATAGCAATCAGCCCCAGCATTTT. Complete variable domain (other parts from reference TRBV19 and TRBJ1-5): DGGITQSPKYLFRKEGQNVTLSCEQNLNHDAMYWYRQDPGQGLRLIYYSQIVNDFQKGDIAEGYSVSREKKESFPLTVTSAQKNPTAFYLCASSQRPYSNQPQHFGDGTRLSIL.

The rearrangement uses TRBV13 and TRBJ2-5; the match to TRBD2 covers 9 bases. With 5 bases clipped from V and 3 bases from J, the junction kept 7 bases outside the gene matches. The germline CDR1 and CDR2 sequences are PRHDT and FYEKMQ (reference sequence). The CDR3 covers 15 residues. The CDR3 region has the DNA TGTGCCAGCAGCGCGGGGGGGGGACTCAAAGAGACCCAGTACTTC. Translating gives CASSAGGGLKETQYF. The full variable domain, with the rest looked up from reference TRBV13 and TRBJ2-5, is AAGVIQSPRHLIKEKRETATLKCYPIPRHDTVYWYQQGPGQDPQFLISFYEKMQSDKGSIPDRFSAQQFSDYHSELNMSSLELGDSALYFCASSAGGGLKETQYFGPGTRLLVL.

The genes are TRBV7-8 and TRBJ2-3, with 9 nucleotides matching TRBD2. Germline assignment: CDR1 SGHVS and CDR2 FQNEAQ. This CDR3 has 16 amino acids. V dropped 1 base and J dropped 8; count of bases not matched to a gene: 10. CDR3 sequence reads: CASSLVRAGAGGTQYF. The DNA of the CDR3 is TGTGCCAGCAGCTTAGTCCGGGCGGGAGCGGGAGGTACGCAGTATTTT.

This chain joins TRBV11-2 and TRBJ2-5, with 10 bases aligning to TRBD1. Germline V gene lookup returns CDR1 SGHAT and CDR2 FQNNGV. This CDR3 contains 14 residues. V shed 5 bases, J shed 7 bases, and the junction held 7 bases outside the gene matches. The CDR3 bases are TGTGCCAGCAGCCCGACAGGGGGCGGAGGGACCCAGTACTTC. It codes for CASSPTGGGGTQYF. The variable domain in full, completed from reference TRBV11-2 and TRBJ2-5, reads EAGVAQSPRYKIIEKRQSVAFWCNPISGHATLYWYQQILGQGPKLLIQFQNNGVVDDSQLPKDRFSAERLKGVDSTLKIQPAKLEDSAVYLCASSPTGGGGTQYFGPGTRLLVL.